These 5 T cell receptor beta chains came from one sample sequenced in a study of blood T cell repertoires in COVID-19. Sequencing used immunoSEQ multiplex PCR; TCRdb keeps in-frame clones, though not all of them. Here the sample spans around 260,000 clones, approximately 85% being singletons. The sequenced sample was peripheral blood. These receptors all stem from a human donor with COVID-19, enrolled during active disease. The donor label of this sample is uncertain.

The chain has TRBV5-1 and TRBJ2-3, with 9 bases lining up with TRBD1. CDR3 length: 16 amino acids. The trim removed 2 bases at V and 3 bases at J, leaving 7 bases unmatched. The germline V gene has CDR1 SGHRS and CDR2 YFSETQ. CDR3 protein: CASSFRGTGRTDTQYF. DNA of the CDR3: TGCGCCAGCAGCTTCCGTGGGACAGGGAGGACAGATACGCAGTATTTT.

The chain is built from TRBV7-3 and TRBJ1-5; 7 positions match TRBD1. V lost 7 bases to trimming and J lost 2 bases; unmatched junction nucleotides: 8. The CDR3 has 15 residues. Germline V CDR1 and CDR2: SGHTA, FQGTGA. The CDR3, as DNA: TGTGCCAGCACCCAGGGGGAAGAGGGCAATCAGCCCCAGCATTTT. The encoded protein is CASTQGEEGNQPQHF.

The V gene is TRBV7-2, the J gene TRBJ2-7; 9 bases align to TRBD2. V was pared by 5 bases and J by 0 bases, with 5 bases of the junction left unmatched. Germline V gives CDR1 SGHTA, CDR2 FQGNSA. The CDR3 sequence is 15 residues long. CDR3 coding DNA: TGTGCCAGCAGCCACCGACTAGCGGTCTCCTACGAGCAGTACTTC. It specifies CASSHRLAVSYEQYF.

This chain's CDR3 is CASSMRDRVQTEAFF. In DNA, the CDR3 is TGTGCCAGTAGTATGAGGGACAGGGTACAGACTGAAGCTTTCTTT. The V gene is TRBV19, the J gene TRBJ1-1; 9 bases agree with TRBD1. The CDR3 sequence is 15 residues long. Germline trimming cut 3 bases from V and 5 bases from J; bases unmatched to any gene: 7. CDR1 and CDR2 from the germline V gene are LNHDA and SQIVND (reference sequence).

The J gene is TRBJ1-4, the V gene TRBV28; tentatively, D is TRBD1 (6 bases). The CDR3 runs 15 residues. CDR1 is MDHEN and CDR2 is SYDVKM in the germline V gene. Trimming left V 8 bases short and J 8 bases short, with 21 bases between. CDR3 residues: CASEQTGTRGEKLFF. The CDR3 coding sequence is TGTGCCAGCGAACAAACAGGGACGAGGGGAGAAAAACTGTTTTTT. The full variable domain, in which reference TRBV28 and TRBJ1-4 provide the parts outside the CDR3, is DVKVTQSSRYLVKRTGEKVFLECVQDMDHENMFWYRQDPGLGLRLIYFSYDVKMKEKGDIPEGYSVSREKKERFSLILESASTNQTSMYLCASEQTGTRGEKLFFGSGTQLSVL.